One sample yielded the 31 T cell receptor beta chains listed below, sequenced in a study of response to subunit inactivated influenza vaccine. TCRdb analysed the RT-PCR reads with MiXCR anew, one entry per CDR3 protein. The table records about 780,000 distinct CDR3 sequences, approximately 17% of them present only once. Sequencing was performed on PBMCs from blood, taken less than 6 days after vaccination. All receptors come from a man aged 45 to 65 who received an inactivated influenza vaccine.

There are many counts of this clonotype. The chain uses TRBV29-1 and TRBJ1-1; the match to TRBD1 covers 9 bases. This CDR3 region has 14 residues. With V trimmed by 6 bases and J by 5 bases, 10 bases remained unmatched. CDR1 and CDR2 from the germline V gene are SQVTM and ANQGSEA. This chain's CDR3 is CSVSVGTGRTEAFF. In DNA, the CDR3 is TGCAGCGTGTCGGTCGGGACAGGGAGGACTGAAGCTTTCTTT.

This clonotype was seen a handful of times. The chain combines TRBV29-1 with TRBJ1-2; D perhaps matches TRBD1 (5 bases). V was clipped by 0 bases and J by 4 bases, with 6 bases between them. CDR3 length equals 12 residues. Germline-derived CDR1 and CDR2 are SQVTM and ANQGSEA. The CDR3 bases are TGCAGCGTTGAAGACACAGGCTATGGCTACACCTTC. Translated, it gives CSVEDTGYGYTF.

This clonotype was detected only a few times. The chain carries TRBV20-1 and TRBJ2-5; either TRBD1 or TRBD2 may fit D (5 bases each). Germline CDR1 and CDR2: DFQATT and SNEGSKA (reference sequence). Trimming left V 3 bases short and J 1 base short, with 24 bases between. The CDR3 sequence is 18 residues long. The CDR3 nucleotides are TGCAGTGCTAGTAAGGGGACGGCAGTTCTCCCTAGCCAAGAGACCCAGTACTTC. Protein product: CSASKGTAVLPSQETQYF.

This rearrangement joins TRBV3-1 to TRBJ2-3, with 11 bases identical to TRBD1. Losses at the gene ends were 1 base for V and 3 bases for J; bases not matched to a gene: 3. The CDR3 runs to 16 residues. In germline, CDR1 is LGHDT, CDR2 YNNKEL (reference sequence). CDR3 coding DNA: TGTGCCAGCAGCCAAGCCGGGACAGGGGGTACAGATACGCAGTATTTT. Its protein product is CASSQAGTGGTDTQYF.

The chain recombines TRBV5-1 with TRBJ2-3, with 9 bases fitting TRBD2. Trimming at V came to 4 bases and at J to 4 bases, leaving 7 bases not matched to a gene. The CDR3 covers 15 residues. Germline CDR1 and CDR2: SGHRS and YFSETQ. The CDR3 sequence: CASSPRAGGPDTQYF. The CDR3 DNA sequence: TGCGCCAGCAGCCCGAGGGCGGGGGGGCCAGATACGCAGTATTTT.

This clonotype turned up a few times. The chain recombines TRBV6-1 with TRBJ1-4, with TRBD1 matching 7 bases. Germline V gives CDR1 MNHNS, CDR2 SASEGT. The CDR3 has 15 amino acids. Trimming cost V 2 bases and J 0 bases; bases outside gene matches: 0. The CDR3 coding sequence is TGTGCCAGCAGTGAAACAGGGGCAACTAATGAAAAACTGTTTTTT. It encodes CASSETGATNEKLFF.

This clonotype was observed a few times. The chain has TRBV27 and TRBJ2-7, with TRBD2 matching over 12 bases. Losses at the gene ends were 6 bases for V and 5 bases for J; bases not matched to a gene: 5. In germline, CDR1 is MNHEY, CDR2 SMNVEV (reference sequence). CDR3 length equals 14 residues. CDR3 sequence reads: CASRTSGRYDEQYF. CDR3 coding DNA: TGTGCCAGCAGGACTAGCGGGAGATACGACGAGCAGTACTTC.

V is TRBV12-3 or TRBV12-4 and J is TRBJ2-5; 11 bases fit TRBD2. The length of the CDR3 is 17 residues. The trim removed 5 bases at V and 0 bases at J, leaving 8 bases unmatched. The DNA for the CDR3 is TGTGCCAGCAGTCAGCGGACTAGCGGGCTATACCAAGAGACCCAGTACTTC. Residues: CASSQRTSGLYQETQYF.

The chain links TRBV7-9 to TRBJ2-5, with D maybe TRBD1 (5 bases). In germline, CDR1 is SEHNR, CDR2 FQNEAQ (reference sequence). This CDR3 is built from 13 residues. With 7 bases removed from V and 1 base from J, the gap between germline ends came to 10 bases. The CDR3: CASTQGGQETQYF. As DNA, the CDR3 is TGTGCCAGCACCCAGGGCGGCCAAGAGACCCAGTACTTC. The full variable domain, in which reference TRBV7-9 and TRBJ2-5 provide the parts outside the CDR3, is DTGVSQNPRHKITKRGQNVTFRCDPISEHNRLYWYRQTLGQGPEFLTYFQNEAQLEKSRLLSDRFSAERPKGSFSTLEIQRTEQGDSAMYLCASTQGGQETQYFGPGTRLLVL.

This chain joins TRBV6-2 or TRBV6-3 and TRBJ2-7; 7 nucleotides line up with TRBD2. The length of the CDR3 is 15 residues. Per germline, CDR1 MNHEY and CDR2 SVGEGT. V lost 6 bases to trimming and J lost 1 base; unmatched junction nucleotides: 9. Here the CDR3 reads CASSPTTGGSYEQYF. CDR3 DNA: TGTGCCAGCAGCCCTACAACCGGGGGGTCCTACGAGCAGTACTTC.

The chain couples TRBV20-1 to TRBJ2-1, with a tentative D call TRBD1 (6 bases). Germline assignment: CDR1 DFQATT and CDR2 SNEGSKA (reference sequence). The CDR3 has 11 amino acids. The CDR3 spells CTPKGTNEQFF. CDR3 sequence (DNA): TGCACCCCCAAGGGGACAAATGAGCAGTTCTTC.

This clonotype was detected a few times. In DNA form, the CDR3 reads TGCGCCAGCAGCTTGGGGACAGGATTTATCTACGAGCAGTACTTC. Protein product: CASSLGTGFIYEQYF. The rearrangement links TRBV5-1 to TRBJ2-7, with 7 bases lining up with TRBD1. The CDR3 has 15 residues. The germline CDR1 and CDR2 sequences are SGHRS and YFSETQ. After removal of 0 bases from V and 3 bases from J, the junction contained 6 bases not matched to a gene.

This clonotype was seen a few times. This rearrangement joins TRBV29-1 to TRBJ2-7, with D unresolved. CDR1 and CDR2 from the germline V gene are SQVTM and ANQGSEA. This CDR3 contains 13 residues. Trimming removed 5 bases from V and 3 bases from J, with 14 bases in between. The CDR3 reads CSVSSPGDYEQYF. The DNA for the CDR3 is TGCAGCGTTTCCAGCCCTGGGGACTACGAGCAGTACTTC.

This clonotype was seen more than once but under ten times. V gene TRBV14 combines with J gene TRBJ2-4; possible D gene TRBD2, 5 bases. Germline V gene sequence: CDR1 SGHDN, CDR2 FVKESK. Deletions cut 0 bases from V and 2 bases from J, with 11 bases between. The CDR3 is 16 amino acids. The CDR3 DNA reads TGTGCCAGCAGCCAAGAGGTAGCGCGGACCAAAAACATTCAGTACTTC. It yields the protein CASSQEVARTKNIQYF.

This sequence joins TRBV2 and TRBJ2-2, with D uncertain. Germline CDR1 and CDR2: SNHLY and FYNNEI. The CDR3 covers 13 residues. V was cut by 1 base and J by 8 bases, with 8 bases left in between. Written as DNA, the CDR3 is TGTGCCAGCAGTGAAGGGATGGGAGGGGAGCTGTTTTTT. Translation: CASSEGMGGELFF.

The sample holds many counts of this clonotype. The J gene is TRBJ2-4, the V gene TRBV12-3 or TRBV12-4; perhaps D is TRBD1 or TRBD2 (7 bases each). CDR3 length: 15 residues. Trimming took off 7 bases at V and 8 bases at J, with 21 bases between the two ends. The CDR3 reads CASTQGGMGRDIQYF. In DNA form, the CDR3 reads TGTGCCAGCACCCAGGGGGGGATGGGGCGCGACATTCAGTACTTC.

This clonotype was seen more than once but under ten times. This chain links TRBV27 with TRBJ2-7; 7 nucleotides match TRBD2. This CDR3 has 13 amino acids. Germline V lookup: CDR1 MNHEY, CDR2 SMNVEV (reference sequence). The junction had 6 bases not matched to a gene; V was cut back by 5 bases and J by 5 bases. CDR3 sequence: CASSRRLAHEQYF. The CDR3 DNA is TGTGCCAGCAGTCGACGACTAGCCCACGAGCAGTACTTC.

A single count supports this clonotype. This rearrangement joins TRBV28 to TRBJ2-1, with a tentative D call TRBD2 (5 bases). Germline V gene data show CDR1 as MDHEN and CDR2 as SYDVKM. Between the trimmed V and J ends, which lost 6 bases and 7 bases, there was a span of 13 bases. This CDR3 contains 13 residues. CDR3 sequence reads: CASRSTTGNEQFF. Written as DNA, the CDR3 is TGTGCCAGCAGGTCGACAACGGGGAATGAGCAGTTCTTC.

The V call is TRBV20-1, the J call TRBJ2-1; 9 bases match TRBD1. Looked up from germline, CDR1 is DFQATT and CDR2 is SNEGSKA (reference sequence). The CDR3 consists of 14 residues. V gave up 5 bases and J gave up 11 bases; unmatched junction bases: 13. DNA for the CDR3: TGCAGTGCTTACAGGGGGCCCATTTCAGGGAAGCAGTTCTTC. Protein sequence: CSAYRGPISGKQFF.

The sample holds a few counts of this clonotype. The V call is TRBV5-6, the J call TRBJ1-2; 10 bases line up with TRBD1. The germline V gene has CDR1 SGHDT and CDR2 YYEEEE. The CDR3 length is 14 residues. With 4 bases clipped from V and 6 bases from J, the junction kept 6 bases outside the gene matches. The chain's CDR3 is CASSGGQGRDGYTF. CDR3 in DNA: TGTGCCAGCAGCGGGGGACAGGGGCGAGATGGCTACACCTTC.

The chain combines TRBV7-2 with TRBJ2-1; D is uncertain. CDR1 SGHTA and CDR2 FQGNSA come from the germline V gene. Trimming removed 5 bases from V and 4 bases from J, with 18 bases in between. This CDR3 is 16 amino acids long. The CDR3 DNA follows: TGTGCCAGCAGCACCGGAGTGCTCTTAGGTTACAATGAGCAGTTCTTC. Protein: CASSTGVLLGYNEQFF. The full variable domain, completed using reference TRBV7-2 and TRBJ2-1, is GAGVSQSPSNKVTEKGKDVELRCDPISGHTALYWYRQSLGQGLEFLIYFQGNSAPDKSGLPSDRFSAERTGGSVSTLTIQRTQQEDSAVYLCASSTGVLLGYNEQFFGPGTRLTVL.

In its sample, this clonotype was seen a few times. The chain combines TRBV4-3 with TRBJ1-4; unclear D gene. V was pared by 0 bases and J by 10 bases, with 12 bases between. Germline-derived CDR1 and CDR2 are LGHNA and YSLEER. This CDR3 region has 14 residues. The DNA of the CDR3 is TGCGCCAGCAGCCAAGAACGTCCGGCGGGAAAACTGTTTTTT. This translates into CASSQERPAGKLFF.

This clonotype was counted only a few times. The chain couples TRBV20-1 to TRBJ2-5; D is tentatively TRBD1 or TRBD2 (5 bases each). V lost 0 bases and J 3 bases, leaving 5 bases between the germline ends. CDR3 length: 12 amino acids. Germline V CDR1 and CDR2: DFQATT, SNEGSKA (reference sequence). The CDR3 is CSAREGEETQYF. CDR3 coding DNA: TGCAGTGCTAGAGAGGGGGAAGAGACCCAGTACTTC.

This clonotype has ten or more counts. The V gene is TRBV12-3 or TRBV12-4, the J gene TRBJ2-1, with 7 bases aligning to TRBD2. V lost 5 bases, J lost 5 bases, and 15 bases stayed unmatched. This CDR3 contains 17 residues. CDR3 amino acids: CASSPLKAGASNNEQFF. Written as DNA, the CDR3 is TGTGCCAGCAGTCCCCTGAAGGCGGGAGCGTCCAACAATGAGCAGTTCTTC.

This clonotype turned up a few times. The chain carries TRBV20-1 and TRBJ1-5; TRBD1 is a possible D gene (5 bases). Trimming pared 1 base from V and 6 bases from J, leaving 10 bases between. CDR3 length equals 13 residues. Germline V CDR1 and CDR2: DFQATT, SNEGSKA (reference sequence). CDR3: CSARGARVQPQHF. The CDR3 DNA reads as TGCAGTGCTAGAGGGGCCAGGGTTCAGCCCCAGCATTTT.

This chain joins TRBV28 and TRBJ1-2; D uncertain. This CDR3 is built from 11 residues. V was clipped by 2 bases and J by 9 bases, with 7 bases between them. Germline values: CDR1 MDHEN, CDR2 SYDVKM. The CDR3 DNA reads TGTGCCAGCAGTTTAGGCCAACGCTACACCTTC. It yields the protein CASSLGQRYTF.

This clonotype was found a few times. The chain couples TRBV20-1 to TRBJ1-6, with D hard to call. V was trimmed by 1 base and J by 9 bases, leaving 13 bases between them. The germline gives CDR1 DFQATT, CDR2 SNEGSKA (reference sequence). The CDR3 runs 14 residues. CDR3 nucleotide sequence: TGCAGTGCTAGAGCAGAGAGCCTCATTTCACCCCTCCACTTT. Amino acid sequence: CSARAESLISPLHF.

This clonotype appeared a few times. V is TRBV24-1 and J is TRBJ2-5; D not resolved. The CDR3 length is 16 residues. The germline V gene encodes CDR1 KGHDR and CDR2 SFDVKD. V was clipped by 1 base and J by 2 bases, with 13 bases between them. CDR3 in DNA: TGTGCCACCAGTGATTTTCGTTCTGGCGGACAAGAGACCCAGTACTTC. It codes for CATSDFRSGGQETQYF.

This sequence joins TRBV7-9 and TRBJ2-3; D is possibly TRBD2 (6 bases). Trimming took off 7 bases at V and 1 base at J, with 15 bases between the two ends. The CDR3 has 15 residues. The germline V gene encodes CDR1 SEHNR and CDR2 FQNEAQ (reference sequence). CDR3 coding DNA: TGTGCCAGCACCACCCACCGCGGGGGCACAGATACGCAGTATTTT. Translation: CASTTHRGGTDTQYF.

This sequence joins TRBV9 and TRBJ2-1; 11 nucleotides align to TRBD2. The CDR3 has 16 amino acids. The ends lost 3 bases at V and 3 bases at J; junction bases unmatched: 5. CDR1 and CDR2 (germline): SGDLS, YYNGEE. The CDR3 DNA is TGTGCCAGCAGCGCAACGGGACTAGCGGTCTACAATGAGCAGTTCTTC. Amino acids: CASSATGLAVYNEQFF.

This chain connects TRBV10-3 to TRBJ2-2; TRBD2 is a possible D gene (6 bases). Per the germline V gene, CDR1 is ENHRY and CDR2 is SYGVKD. This CDR3 has 16 amino acids. V gave up 2 bases and J gave up 4 bases, with 14 bases separating them. The chain's CDR3 is CAISERSSATTGELFF. The CDR3 nucleotides read TGTGCCATCAGTGAGCGGTCTAGCGCAACCACCGGGGAGCTGTTTTTT.